This TCR beta chain was profiled in a study of beta chain features in type 1 diabetes. The overall study: Age, gender, cell numbers and subset yield matched between patients and controls.

This CDR3 contains 14 residues. CDR1 KGHSH and CDR2 LQKENI come from the germline V gene. J was trimmed by 2 bases and V by 3 bases; bases with no gene match: 2. This clone was recorded a few times. Expressed TCRB transcripts were sequenced after all isolated RNA was converted to cDNA. Assay: immunoSEQ multiplex PCR; the TCRdb copy retains only in-frame clones and omits some. The table records roughly 140,000 clones, around 8% of them present only once. The source of this sequence is a man aged 18 to 30 in good health. This chain joins TRBV18 and TRBJ2-5, with 8 bases fitting TRBD1. Sequencing was done on a sample of central memory CD4+ T cells from blood. In DNA form, the CDR3 reads TGTGCCAGCTCACCCAGGGGGCGACAAGAGACCCAGTACTTC. Amino acids: CASSPRGRQETQYF.